The 13 T cell receptor beta chains presented below share a single source sample, sequenced in a study of cytomegalovirus exposure and HLA in healthy donors. The PCR ran on 60 Vbeta and 13 Jbeta primers. Assay used: immunoSEQ multiplex PCR; TCRdb lists only in-frame clones, some missing. The listing contains more than 50,000 clones. The sample was PBMCs. The receptor source for this set is a woman aged 40 to 50 in good health and CMV-seronegative.

This rearrangement joins TRBV5-1 to TRBJ1-2; no clear D gene. The CDR3 runs 15 residues. Trimming removed 2 bases at V and 1 base at J, with 12 bases between. The germline V gene encodes CDR1 SGHRS and CDR2 YFSETQ. The CDR3 coding sequence is TGCGCCAGCAGCTTATCGCAGGCTTATAACTATGGCTACACCTTC. This encodes CASSLSQAYNYGYTF. The full variable domain, its missing parts supplied by reference TRBV5-1 and TRBJ1-2, is KAGVTQTPRYLIKTRGQQVTLSCSPISGHRSVSWYQQTPGQGLQFLFEYFSETQRNKGNFPGRFSGRQFSNSRSEMNVSTLELGDSALYLCASSLSQAYNYGYTFGSGTRLTVV.

The chain uses TRBV19 and TRBJ2-2; no clear D gene. Trimming stripped 5 bases from V and 7 bases from J, with 2 bases between. Germline assignment: CDR1 LNHDA and CDR2 SQIVND (reference sequence). CDR3 length equals 10 residues. The CDR3 reads CASSRGELFF. CDR3 nucleotide sequence: TGTGCCAGTAGTCGCGGGGAGCTGTTTTTT.

The V gene is TRBV19, the J gene TRBJ1-5, with 7 bases that match TRBD1. The CDR3 loop spans 15 amino acids. V dropped 8 bases and J dropped 0; count of bases not matched to a gene: 7. The V gene's germline CDR1 is LNHDA and CDR2 SQIVND (reference sequence). CDR3 amino acids: CASAADRDSNQPQHF. CDR3 in DNA: TGTGCCAGTGCGGCAGACAGGGATAGCAATCAGCCCCAGCATTTT.

This sequence joins TRBV6-5 and TRBJ1-2; D is possibly TRBD1 (5 bases). Trimming removed 0 bases at V and 7 bases at J, with 15 bases between. This CDR3 has 15 residues. CDR1 is MNHEY and CDR2 is SVGAGI in the germline V gene. CDR3 DNA sequence: TGTGCCAGCAGTTACTCCAGGGTCGAGATTGGTGGCTACACCTTC. Encoded protein: CASSYSRVEIGGYTF.

This chain uses TRBV7-8 with TRBJ1-1, with D perhaps matching TRBD1 (5 bases). This CDR3 is 16 amino acids long. Germline lookup yields CDR1 SGHVS and CDR2 FQNEAQ. V lost 1 base to trimming and J lost 2 bases, with 14 bases between them. The CDR3 DNA reads TGTGCCAGCAGCTTAGTGGGCGGGGGGGTAAACACTGAAGCTTTCTTT. Protein product: CASSLVGGGVNTEAFF. The full variable domain, with the rest looked up from reference TRBV7-8 and TRBJ1-1, is GAGVSQSPRYKVAKRGQDVALRCDPISGHVSLFWYQQALGQGPEFLTYFQNEAQLDKSGLPSDRFFAERPEGSVSTLKIQRTQQEDSAVYLCASSLVGGGVNTEAFFGQGTRLTVV.

The chain recombines TRBV4-3 with TRBJ2-7; D is undetermined. CDR3 size: 14 residues. Germline CDR1 reads LGHNA; CDR2 reads YSLEER. V was shortened by 3 bases and J by 2 bases, with 11 bases between the two germline ends. The CDR3 region is CASSHSPGAYEQYF. CDR3 nucleotide sequence: TGCGCCAGCAGCCATTCCCCCGGTGCCTACGAGCAGTACTTC.

The chain is built from TRBV6-1 and TRBJ1-1; a possible D gene is TRBD1 (5 bases). Between the trimmed V and J ends, which lost 11 bases and 5 bases, there was a span of 15 bases. CDR3 length: 12 amino acids. The germline V gene has CDR1 MNHNS and CDR2 SASEGT. This CDR3 is CAGKGAGTEAFF. DNA for the CDR3: TGTGCCGGGAAAGGGGCTGGAACTGAAGCTTTCTTT.

V gene TRBV15 combines with J gene TRBJ2-7; 7 bases line up with TRBD2. The CDR3 extends over 15 amino acids. CDR1 and CDR2 (germline): LNHNV, YYDKDF (reference sequence). Germline trimming cut 0 bases from V and 4 bases from J; bases unmatched to any gene: 6. Written as DNA, the CDR3 is TGTGCCACCAGCAGAGATCTTGCGGGAGAGTACGAGCAGTACTTC. Residues: CATSRDLAGEYEQYF.

The chain recombines TRBV2 with TRBJ1-5, with D possibly being TRBD1 (6 bases). V lost 4 bases and J lost 7, with 14 bases in between. The CDR3 loop spans 14 amino acids. Germline V gene data show CDR1 as SNHLY and CDR2 as FYNNEI. CDR3 loop: CASSVAGAGQPQHF. CDR3 in DNA: TGTGCCAGCAGTGTCGCGGGGGCGGGACAGCCCCAGCATTTT.

V is TRBV11-2 and J is TRBJ1-6, with a weak D call TRBD1 (6 bases). Trimming cost V 8 bases and J 7 bases, with 15 bases left between them. The CDR3 is 14 residues long. Germline V CDR1 and CDR2: SGHAT, FQNNGV. The CDR3 here is CASGLGGLNSPLHF. DNA of the CDR3: TGTGCCAGCGGCCTCGGGGGGCTAAATTCACCCCTCCACTTT. The full variable domain, its missing parts supplied by reference TRBV11-2 and TRBJ1-6, is EAGVAQSPRYKIIEKRQSVAFWCNPISGHATLYWYQQILGQGPKLLIQFQNNGVVDDSQLPKDRFSAERLKGVDSTLKIQPAKLEDSAVYLCASGLGGLNSPLHFGNGTRLTVT.

This rearrangement joins TRBV4-3 to TRBJ1-1; no reliable D call. This CDR3 comprises 15 residues. Trimming took off 0 bases at V and 0 bases at J, with 8 bases between the two ends. CDR1 and CDR2 (germline): LGHNA, YSLEER. The CDR3 nucleotides read TGCGCCAGCAGCCAAGATCCGGGGATGAACACTGAAGCTTTCTTT. Protein product: CASSQDPGMNTEAFF.

As DNA, the CDR3 is TGTGCCAGCAGCTCTCGTGGGGACAGGGCGAACACTGAAGCTTTCTTT. This gives the protein CASSSRGDRANTEAFF. The chain combines TRBV5-5 with TRBJ1-1; 9 positions agree with TRBD1. Trimming at V came to 3 bases and at J to 1 base, leaving 7 bases not matched to a gene. Germline V gene data show CDR1 as SGHKS and CDR2 as YYEKEE (reference sequence). This CDR3 contains 16 residues.

This chain joins TRBV2 and TRBJ1-1, with D unresolved. V lost 6 bases and J 0 bases, leaving 11 bases between the germline ends. The length of the CDR3 is 14 residues. CDR1 and CDR2 from the germline V gene are SNHLY and FYNNEI. The CDR3 sequence: CASRYTFMNTEAFF. Written as DNA, the CDR3 is TGTGCCAGCAGGTACACATTCATGAACACTGAAGCTTTCTTT.